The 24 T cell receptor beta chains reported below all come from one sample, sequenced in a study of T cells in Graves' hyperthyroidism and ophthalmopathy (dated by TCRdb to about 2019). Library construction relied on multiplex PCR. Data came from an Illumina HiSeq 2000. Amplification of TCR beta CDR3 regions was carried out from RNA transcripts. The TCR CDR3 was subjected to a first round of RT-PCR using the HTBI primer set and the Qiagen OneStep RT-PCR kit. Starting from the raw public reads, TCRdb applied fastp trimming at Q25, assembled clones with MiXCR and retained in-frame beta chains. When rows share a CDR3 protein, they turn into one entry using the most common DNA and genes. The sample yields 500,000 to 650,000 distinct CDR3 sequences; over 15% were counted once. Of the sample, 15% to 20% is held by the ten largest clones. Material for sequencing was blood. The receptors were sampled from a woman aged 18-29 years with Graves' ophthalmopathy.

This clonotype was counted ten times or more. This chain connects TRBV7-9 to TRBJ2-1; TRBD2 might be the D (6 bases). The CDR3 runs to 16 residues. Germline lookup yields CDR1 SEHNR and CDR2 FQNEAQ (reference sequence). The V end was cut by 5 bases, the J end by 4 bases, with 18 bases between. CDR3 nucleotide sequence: TGTGCCAGCAGCCTTCATGGGGGAGGTACATACAATGAGCAGTTCTTC. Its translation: CASSLHGGGTYNEQFF.

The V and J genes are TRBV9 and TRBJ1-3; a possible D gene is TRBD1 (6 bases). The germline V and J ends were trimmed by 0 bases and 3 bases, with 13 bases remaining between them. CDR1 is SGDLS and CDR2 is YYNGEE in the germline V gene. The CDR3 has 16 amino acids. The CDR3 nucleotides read TGTGCCAGCAGCGTAGGAGGGGGGCTGAATGGAAACACCATATATTTT. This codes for CASSVGGGLNGNTIYF.

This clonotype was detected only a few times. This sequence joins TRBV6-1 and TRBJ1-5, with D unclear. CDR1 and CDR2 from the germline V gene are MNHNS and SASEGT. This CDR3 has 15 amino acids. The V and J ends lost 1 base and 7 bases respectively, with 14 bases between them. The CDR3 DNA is TGTGCCAGCAGTGAAGTTCTACAGTTCGAACAGCCCCAGCATTTT. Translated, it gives CASSEVLQFEQPQHF.

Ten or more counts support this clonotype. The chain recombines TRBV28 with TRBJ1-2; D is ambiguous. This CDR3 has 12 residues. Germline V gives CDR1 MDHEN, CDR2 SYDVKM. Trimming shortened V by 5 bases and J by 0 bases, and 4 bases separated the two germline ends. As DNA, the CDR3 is TGTGCCAGCAGTAGCACTAACTATGGCTACACCTTC. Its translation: CASSSTNYGYTF.

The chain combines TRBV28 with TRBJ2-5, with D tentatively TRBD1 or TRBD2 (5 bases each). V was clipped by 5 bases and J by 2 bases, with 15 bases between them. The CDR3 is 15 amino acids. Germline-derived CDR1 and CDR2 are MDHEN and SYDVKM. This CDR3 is CASSPPGRTQETQYF. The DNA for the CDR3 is TGTGCCAGCAGTCCTCCGGGACGGACTCAAGAGACCCAGTACTTC.

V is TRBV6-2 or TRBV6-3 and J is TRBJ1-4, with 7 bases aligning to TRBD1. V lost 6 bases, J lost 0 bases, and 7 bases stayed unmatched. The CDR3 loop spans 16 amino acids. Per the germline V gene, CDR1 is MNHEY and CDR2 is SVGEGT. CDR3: CASSSGQAATNEKLFF. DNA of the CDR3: TGTGCCAGCAGCAGCGGACAGGCTGCAACTAATGAAAAACTGTTTTTT.

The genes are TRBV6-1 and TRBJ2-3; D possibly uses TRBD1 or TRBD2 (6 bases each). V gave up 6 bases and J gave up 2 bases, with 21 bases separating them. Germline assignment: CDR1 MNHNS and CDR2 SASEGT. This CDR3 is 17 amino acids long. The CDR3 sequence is CASRAPPWGAHTDTQYF. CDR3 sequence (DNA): TGTGCCAGCAGAGCCCCCCCGTGGGGGGCACACACAGATACGCAGTATTTT.

The CDR3: CSARVGEGLTDTQYF. CDR3 in DNA: TGCAGTGCTAGAGTGGGGGAGGGCCTCACAGATACGCAGTATTTT. This chain joins TRBV20-1 and TRBJ2-3, with 7 nucleotides matching TRBD2. Germline V CDR1 and CDR2: DFQATT, SNEGSKA (reference sequence). The junction had 6 bases not matched to a gene; V was cut back by 1 base and J by 2 bases. This CDR3 is 15 amino acids long.

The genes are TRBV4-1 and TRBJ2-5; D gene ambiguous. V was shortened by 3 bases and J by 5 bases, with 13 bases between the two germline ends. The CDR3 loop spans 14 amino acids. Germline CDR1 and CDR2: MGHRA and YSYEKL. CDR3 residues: CASSQLGSFETQYF. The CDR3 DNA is TGCGCCAGCAGCCAGCTAGGTTCCTTCGAGACCCAGTACTTC.

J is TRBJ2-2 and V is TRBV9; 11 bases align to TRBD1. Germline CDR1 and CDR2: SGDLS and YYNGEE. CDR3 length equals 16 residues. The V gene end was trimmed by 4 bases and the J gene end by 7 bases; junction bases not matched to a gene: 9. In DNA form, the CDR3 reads TGTGCCAGCAGCTTCCCGGGACAGGGGGGTTACGGGGAGCTGTTTTTT. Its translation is CASSFPGQGGYGELFF.

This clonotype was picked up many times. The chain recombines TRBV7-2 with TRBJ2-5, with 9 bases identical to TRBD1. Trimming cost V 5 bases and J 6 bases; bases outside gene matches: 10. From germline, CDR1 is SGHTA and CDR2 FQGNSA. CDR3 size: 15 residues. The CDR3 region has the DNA TGTGCCAGCAGCGGGGACAGGGCTGTTTCGAAGACCCAGTACTTC. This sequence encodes CASSGDRAVSKTQYF.

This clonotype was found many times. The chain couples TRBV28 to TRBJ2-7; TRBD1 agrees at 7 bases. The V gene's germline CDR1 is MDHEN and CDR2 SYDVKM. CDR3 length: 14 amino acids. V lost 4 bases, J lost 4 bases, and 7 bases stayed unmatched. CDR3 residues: CASSSSRDRYEQYF. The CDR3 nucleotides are TGTGCCAGCAGTTCGTCCCGGGACAGATACGAGCAGTACTTC.

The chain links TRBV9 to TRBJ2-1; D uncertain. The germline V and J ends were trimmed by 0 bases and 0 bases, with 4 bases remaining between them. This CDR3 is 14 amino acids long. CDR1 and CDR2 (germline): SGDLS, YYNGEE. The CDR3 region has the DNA TGTGCCAGCAGCGTAGAGGCCTCCTACAATGAGCAGTTCTTC. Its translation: CASSVEASYNEQFF.

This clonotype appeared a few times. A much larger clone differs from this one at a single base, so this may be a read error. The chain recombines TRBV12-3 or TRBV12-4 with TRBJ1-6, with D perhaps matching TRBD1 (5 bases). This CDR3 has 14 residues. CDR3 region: CASSLTGGVSSLHF. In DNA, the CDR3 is TGTGCCAGCAGTTTAACGGGGGGTGTTTCATCCCTCCACTTT.

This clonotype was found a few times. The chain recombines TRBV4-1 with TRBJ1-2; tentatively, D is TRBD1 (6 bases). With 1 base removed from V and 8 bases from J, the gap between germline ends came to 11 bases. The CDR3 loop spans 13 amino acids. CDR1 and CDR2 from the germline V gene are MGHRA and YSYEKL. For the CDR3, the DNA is TGCGCCAGCAGCCAAGGTCCAGGGGTGGGCTACACCTTC. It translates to CASSQGPGVGYTF.

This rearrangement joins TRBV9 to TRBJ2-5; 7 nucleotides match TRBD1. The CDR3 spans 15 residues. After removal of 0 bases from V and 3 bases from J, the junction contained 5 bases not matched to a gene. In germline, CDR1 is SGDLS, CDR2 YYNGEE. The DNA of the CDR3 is TGTGCCAGCAGCGTAGGAGGGGGCCGCGAAGAGACCCAGTACTTC. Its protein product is CASSVGGGREETQYF. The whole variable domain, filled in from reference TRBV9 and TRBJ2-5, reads DSGVTQTPKHLITATGQRVTLRCSPRSGDLSVYWYQQSLDQGLQFLIQYYNGEERAKGNILERFSAQQFPDLHSELNLSSLELGDSALYFCASSVGGGREETQYFGPGTRLLVL.

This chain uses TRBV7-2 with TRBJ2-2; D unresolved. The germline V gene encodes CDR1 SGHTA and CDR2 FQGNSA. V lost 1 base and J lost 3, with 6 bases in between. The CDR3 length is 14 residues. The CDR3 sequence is CASSLGQDTGELFF. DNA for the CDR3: TGTGCCAGCAGCTTAGGTCAAGACACCGGGGAGCTGTTTTTT. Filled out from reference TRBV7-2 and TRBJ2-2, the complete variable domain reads GAGVSQSPSNKVTEKGKDVELRCDPISGHTALYWYRQSLGQGLEFLIYFQGNSAPDKSGLPSDRFSAERTGGSVSTLTIQRTQQEDSAVYLCASSLGQDTGELFFGEGSRLTVL.

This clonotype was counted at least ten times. The CDR3 region has the DNA TGTGCCTGGAGTGCCCGCGGGGGGGGTAATGAGCAGTTCTTC. Residues: CAWSARGGGNEQFF. The rearrangement joins TRBV30 to TRBJ2-1; 9 bases are shared with TRBD2. Trimming at V came to 1 base and at J to 7 bases, leaving 5 bases not matched to a gene. The CDR3 consists of 14 residues. From germline, CDR1 is GTSNPN and CDR2 SVGIG (reference sequence).

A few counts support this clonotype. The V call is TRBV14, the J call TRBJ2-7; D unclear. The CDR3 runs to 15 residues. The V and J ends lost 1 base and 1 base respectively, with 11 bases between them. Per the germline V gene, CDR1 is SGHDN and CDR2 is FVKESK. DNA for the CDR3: TGTGCCAGCAGCCAAGCCCTCGGGTTTTCCTACGAGCAGTACTTC. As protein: CASSQALGFSYEQYF.

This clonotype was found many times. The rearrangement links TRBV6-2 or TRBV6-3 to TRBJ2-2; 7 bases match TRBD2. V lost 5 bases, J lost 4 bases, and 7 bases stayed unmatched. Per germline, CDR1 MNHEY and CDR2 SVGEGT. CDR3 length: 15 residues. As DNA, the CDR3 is TGTGCCAGCAGTGGCTGGAGGGAGGGCACCGGGGAGCTGTTTTTT. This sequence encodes CASSGWREGTGELFF.

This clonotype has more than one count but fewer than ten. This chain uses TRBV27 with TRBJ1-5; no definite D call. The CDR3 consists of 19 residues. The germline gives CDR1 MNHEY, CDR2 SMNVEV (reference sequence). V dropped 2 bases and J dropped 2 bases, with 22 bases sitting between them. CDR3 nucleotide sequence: TGTGCCAGCAGTTTAACGGGCGCATCGTCGGGGATAGGCAATCAGCCCCAGCATTTT. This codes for CASSLTGASSGIGNQPQHF.

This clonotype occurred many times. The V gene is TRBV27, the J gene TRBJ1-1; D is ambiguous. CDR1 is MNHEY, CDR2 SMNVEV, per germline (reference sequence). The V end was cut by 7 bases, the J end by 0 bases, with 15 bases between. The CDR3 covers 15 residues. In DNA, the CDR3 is TGTGCCAGCACCCCCCTGGACGGTATGAACACTGAAGCTTTCTTT. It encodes CASTPLDGMNTEAFF.

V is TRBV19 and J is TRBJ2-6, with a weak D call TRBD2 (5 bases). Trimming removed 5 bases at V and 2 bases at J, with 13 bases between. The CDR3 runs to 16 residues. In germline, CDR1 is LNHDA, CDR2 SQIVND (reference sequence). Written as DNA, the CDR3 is TGTGCCAGTAGTCGGAGAATCGGGGCTGGGGCCAACGTCCTGACTTTC. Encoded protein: CASSRRIGAGANVLTF. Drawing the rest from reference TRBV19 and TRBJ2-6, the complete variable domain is DGGITQSPKYLFRKEGQNVTLSCEQNLNHDAMYWYRQDPGQGLRLIYYSQIVNDFQKGDIAEGYSVSREKKESFPLTVTSAQKNPTAFYLCASSRRIGAGANVLTFGAGSRLTVL.

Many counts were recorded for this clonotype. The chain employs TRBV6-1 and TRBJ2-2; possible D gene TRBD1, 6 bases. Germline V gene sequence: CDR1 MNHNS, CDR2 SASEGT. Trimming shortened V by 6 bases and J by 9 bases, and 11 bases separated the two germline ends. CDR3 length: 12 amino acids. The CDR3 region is CASSLGGRELFF. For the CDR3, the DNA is TGTGCCAGCAGCTTAGGGGGTAGGGAGCTGTTTTTT.